Detailed here is one T cell receptor (beta chain). Its antigen is as yet unknown. The assay ran at deep level. The table came from immunoSEQ multiplex PCR; TCRdb's copy has only in-frame clones and leaves some out. The sample lists about 2 million clones; 95% were seen once. The entry originates in a study of shared clonotypes between healthy human individuals. The study's findings and limits: Rarefaction analysis demonstrated incomplete sorted-subset sequencing notwithstanding large depth. Clonotype sharing among the donors was expected to vary with sequencing depth.

This CDR3 region has 16 residues. Looked up from germline, CDR1 is MNHEY and CDR2 is SMNVEV (reference sequence). V lost 5 bases, J lost 4 bases, and 10 bases stayed unmatched. The chain uses TRBV27 and TRBJ1-3, with 8 bases matching TRBD1. The origin of this receptor is a man aged 18 to 29 in good health. The sample comprised naive CD4+ T cells sorted from blood. Regarding subset: CD45RA+ positively selected. The CDR3 loop is CASSLRQGFFGNTIYF. CDR3 bases: TGTGCCAGCAGTCTGAGACAGGGGTTCTTCGGAAACACCATATATTTT.